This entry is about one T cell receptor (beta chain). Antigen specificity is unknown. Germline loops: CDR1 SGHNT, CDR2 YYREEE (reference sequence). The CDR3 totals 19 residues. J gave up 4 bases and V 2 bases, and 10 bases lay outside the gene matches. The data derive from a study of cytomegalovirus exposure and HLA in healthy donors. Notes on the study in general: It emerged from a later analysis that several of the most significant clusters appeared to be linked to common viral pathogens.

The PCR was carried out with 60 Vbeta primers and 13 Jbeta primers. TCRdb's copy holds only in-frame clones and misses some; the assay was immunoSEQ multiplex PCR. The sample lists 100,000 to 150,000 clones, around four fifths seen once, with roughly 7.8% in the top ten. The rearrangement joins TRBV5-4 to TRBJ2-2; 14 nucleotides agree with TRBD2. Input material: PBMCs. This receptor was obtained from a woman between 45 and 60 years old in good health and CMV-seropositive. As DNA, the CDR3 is TGTGCCAGCAGCTTAAGACTAGCGGGGGGGCCCCTAGGCACCGGGGAGCTGTTTTTT. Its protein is CASSLRLAGGPLGTGELFF.